This is a list of T cell receptor beta chains from one sample in a study of cytomegalovirus exposure and HLA in healthy donors. Profiling relied on immunoSEQ multiplex PCR, and the TCRdb table lists in-frame clones only, not all of them. This sample carries some 110,000 clones, roughly 68% of them seen once, and the ten largest clones take approximately 0.9%. The sequenced sample was PBMCs. These receptors were obtained from a woman aged 25 to 45 in good health and CMV-seronegative. The CDR3 runs from the conserved cysteine through the conserved F or W. A D gene is named only where the DNA matches it firmly. Clone size, where shown, is once, few, many, or a class for clones that have expanded.

V gene,J gene,D gene,clone size,CDR3 DNA,CDR3 protein
TRBV7-8,TRBJ1-6,.,.,TGTGCCAGCAGTTACGGGGATTCACCCCTCCACTTT,CASSYGDSPLHF
TRBV11-2,TRBJ2-3,TRBD2,once,TGTGCCAGCAGCCTACGTCTTGCTGGGAGGGCCGATCCTACGCAGTATTTT,CASSLRLAGRADPTQYF
TRBV18,TRBJ1-1,.,.,TGTGCCAGCTCACCAATGGAAGGGGTGGTCACTGAAGCTTTCTTT,CASSPMEGVVTEAFF
TRBV7-8,TRBJ1-5,TRBD1,.,TGTGCCAGCAGCTTAGGGGACAGACCTAATCAGCCCCAGCATTTT,CASSLGDRPNQPQHF
TRBV6-4,TRBJ2-7,TRBD2,.,TGTGCCAGCAGTGACGTCACTAGCGGGGGGCACTACGAGCAGTACTTC,CASSDVTSGGHYEQYF
TRBV6-1,TRBJ2-7,TRBD1,.,TGTGCCAGCAGTGAAGGGACAGGGGGCTACGAGCAGTACTTC,CASSEGTGGYEQYF
TRBV5-1,TRBJ2-5,.,few,TGCGCCAGCAGCTTGGGGCTGTGGCGGGCCTACCAAGAGACCCAGTACTTC,CASSLGLWRAYQETQYF
TRBV4-2,TRBJ2-3,TRBD2,.,TGTGCCAGCAGCCAAGATCTAGCGGGAGGCACAGATACGCAGTATTTT,CASSQDLAGGTDTQYF
TRBV5-1,TRBJ1-3,.,.,TGCGCCAGCAGCTTGGTAGCGAGCTCTGGAAACACCATATATTTT,CASSLVASSGNTIYF
TRBV10-3,TRBJ1-1,.,.,TGTGCCATAAGGACAGCTATGAACACTGAAGCTTTCTTT,CAIRTAMNTEAFF
TRBV9,TRBJ1-1,.,.,TGTGCCAGCAGCGTACAAACGGCCGGGGAAGCTTTCTTT,CASSVQTAGEAFF
TRBV18,TRBJ1-2,.,.,TGTGCCAGCTCACCGATGAAAGGGGGGGCGGAAGGCTACACCTTC,CASSPMKGGAEGYTF
TRBV10-1,TRBJ2-2,.,few,TGCGCCAGCAGCAAAAGCGCGGGAAAGAACACCGGGGAGCTGTTTTTT,CASSKSAGKNTGELFF
TRBV4-3,TRBJ1-4,.,.,TGCGCCAGCAGCCAAGATCGAGCGGAGGGAACTAATGAAAAACTGTTTTTT,CASSQDRAEGTNEKLFF
TRBV30,TRBJ2-7,.,.,TGTGCCTGGAGTGTTCTTAACGAGCAGTACTTC,CAWSVLNEQYF
TRBV18,TRBJ1-1,.,.,TGTGCCAGCTCACCGGGACACCAGAACACTGAAGCTTTCTTT,CASSPGHQNTEAFF
TRBV4-3,TRBJ1-1,.,.,TGCGCCAGCAGCCAAGTTGTGCCGGCGGCGGCTTTCTTT,CASSQVVPAAAFF
TRBV30,TRBJ1-2,.,.,TGTGCCTGGAGTGTAGGAGCAGGGAACTATGGCTACACCTTC,CAWSVGAGNYGYTF
TRBV5-1,TRBJ2-3,.,.,TGCGCCAGCAGCCGCGACAGGATGCGACTCACAGATACGCAGTATTTT,CASSRDRMRLTDTQYF
TRBV2,TRBJ1-1,.,.,TGTGCCAGCAGGGACAGTAACGGGAACACTGAAGCTTTCTTT,CASRDSNGNTEAFF
TRBV6-1,TRBJ1-5,TRBD1,.,TGTGCCAGCAGTGAAGATGTAGGGGGCGGTCAGCCCCAGCATTTT,CASSEDVGGGQPQHF
TRBV7-2,TRBJ1-2,TRBD1,.,TGTGCCACCAGGGGGCGTGGCTACACCTTC,CATRGRGYTF
TRBV4-3,TRBJ2-1,TRBD1,.,TGCGCCAGCAGCCACCACGACAGGGCCTACAATGAGCAGTTCTTC,CASSHHDRAYNEQFF
TRBV11-2,TRBJ1-1,.,.,TGTGCCAGCAGCTTCAGAAACACTGAAGCTTTCTTT,CASSFRNTEAFF
TRBV7-8,TRBJ1-2,TRBD1,.,TGTGCCAGCAGCTTCTCCGGGACAGGGAGATTCTTTGGCTACACCTTC,CASSFSGTGRFFGYTF
TRBV6-5,TRBJ1-3,.,.,TGTGCCAGCAGTTTCACCCTCCAGTCTGCTGGAAACACCATATATTTT,CASSFTLQSAGNTIYF
TRBV5-1,TRBJ2-7,TRBD1,few,TGCGCCACCGGGACAGGGTTGGACGGGGGCGAGCAGTACTTC,CATGTGLDGGEQYF